A single sample gave rise to the 31 T cell receptor beta chains below, sequenced in a study of beta chain features in type 1 diabetes. TCRB transcripts that were expressed got sequenced, as all of the isolated RNA had been reverse transcribed. Repertoires were generated with immunoSEQ multiplex PCR, while TCRdb's copy carries only in-frame clones and drops some. The table lists around 240,000 clones, 16% of them singletons. General study points: Moderate but significant shortening of TCRB CDR3s was recorded in all four CD4+ subsets from Type 1 diabetes patients.

The antigens for these receptors are not known. Sequences were obtained from naive CD4+ T cells from blood. These receptors were taken from a man between 25 and 39 years old with type 1 diabetes.

The rearrangement links TRBV27 to TRBJ2-7, with 10 positions matching TRBD2. The germline V gene has CDR1 MNHEY and CDR2 SMNVEV (reference sequence). The CDR3 sequence is 18 residues long. CDR3 nucleotide sequence: TGTGGTTGGGACAGGCGGATTCCCGGGACTAGCGCGACATACGAGCAGTACTTC. It yields the protein CGWDRRIPGTSATYEQYF.

CDR3 nucleotides: TGCAGCGCCTATACAGGGTCCTACGAGCAGTACTTC. Translation gives CSAYTGSYEQYF. The V call is TRBV29-1, the J call TRBJ2-7; D may be TRBD1 (6 bases). This CDR3 region has 12 residues. The germline CDR1 and CDR2 sequences are SQVTM and ANQGSEA. Trimming shortened V by 7 bases and J by 1 base, and 11 bases separated the two germline ends.

V gene TRBV19 combines with J gene TRBJ2-1, with D tentatively TRBD1 (5 bases). The CDR3 contains 13 residues. Per the germline V gene, CDR1 is LNHDA and CDR2 is SQIVND (reference sequence). Trimming cost V 4 bases and J 4 bases, with 8 bases left between them. The CDR3 spells CASSKGPYNEQFF. The CDR3 DNA is TGTGCCAGTAGTAAGGGGCCATACAATGAGCAGTTCTTC. Looking up the rest from reference TRBV19 and TRBJ2-1 gives the full variable domain: DGGITQSPKYLFRKEGQNVTLSCEQNLNHDAMYWYRQDPGQGLRLIYYSQIVNDFQKGDIAEGYSVSREKKESFPLTVTSAQKNPTAFYLCASSKGPYNEQFFGPGTRLTVL.

This clone occurred a few times. The V and J genes are TRBV29-1 and TRBJ2-1, with 7 bases aligning to TRBD1. The junction had 14 bases not matched to a gene; V was cut back by 7 bases and J by 5 bases. This CDR3 has 15 amino acids. Per the germline V gene, CDR1 is SQVTM and CDR2 is ANQGSEA. In DNA form, the CDR3 reads TGCAGCGCCCCCTTTGACAGGGCGTTTAACAATGAGCAGTTCTTC. It translates to CSAPFDRAFNNEQFF.

This chain links TRBV4-2 with TRBJ2-7; 8 nucleotides line up with TRBD2. Trimming removed 1 base from V and 3 bases from J; junction bases left unmatched: 11. This CDR3 is built from 17 residues. Per the germline V gene, CDR1 is LGHNA and CDR2 is YNFKEQ. The CDR3 coding sequence is TGTGCCAGCAGCCAAGCAGTGCCTAGCGGGCGCCACTACGAGCAGTACTTC. It yields the protein CASSQAVPSGRHYEQYF.

CDR3 nucleotide sequence: TGTGCCAGCAGTTTAGGGCAGGGGCACCTCGATAGTCCTGAAGCTTTCTTT. The encoded protein is CASSLGQGHLDSPEAFF. This chain uses TRBV28 with TRBJ1-1; D may be TRBD1 (6 bases). The CDR3 runs 17 residues. The V and J ends lost 2 bases and 6 bases respectively, with 22 bases between them. Per the germline V gene, CDR1 is MDHEN and CDR2 is SYDVKM.

This clone was observed a few times. V gene TRBV11-2 combines with J gene TRBJ2-1; D is undetermined. The CDR3 is made up of 14 amino acids. CDR1 and CDR2 (germline): SGHAT, FQNNGV. Deletions cut 8 bases from V and 8 bases from J, with 19 bases between. The CDR3 DNA reads TGTGCCAGCTCTAAGGGTTATGAGATAGATGAGCAGTTCTTC. The encoded protein is CASSKGYEIDEQFF.

This clone appeared a few times. V usage is TRBV7-2 and J usage is TRBJ2-3, with D possibly called TRBD1 or TRBD2 (5 bases each). Germline V gene sequence: CDR1 SGHTA, CDR2 FQGNSA. The CDR3 consists of 16 residues. V dropped 2 bases and J dropped 6 bases, with 18 bases sitting between them. The CDR3 is CASSLWVGTAPDTQYF. Here the CDR3 DNA reads TGTGCCAGCAGCTTATGGGTCGGGACGGCCCCGGATACGCAGTATTTT.

V gene TRBV21-1 combines with J gene TRBJ1-1; the table's D call TRBD1 went unverified against the DNA. TRBV21-1 corresponds to a pseudogene. The CDR3 contains 14 residues. DNA for the CDR3: TGTGCCAGCAGCTACGTCCCGGGACAGGACGAAGCTTTCTTT. Translation gives CASSYVPGQDEAFF.

Regarding this clone: Other DNA sequences in this sample translate to the same CDR3. The chain recombines TRBV9 with TRBJ1-2; D remains ambiguous. Germline CDR1 SGDLS, CDR2 YYNGEE. Trimming took 0 bases from V and 6 from J, leaving 9 bases between them. The CDR3 has 13 residues. CDR3 nucleotides: TGTGCCAGCAGCGTAGCTCATTCCAATGGCTACACCTTC. Protein product: CASSVAHSNGYTF.

There are a few counts of this clone. The chain has TRBV9 and TRBJ2-3, with 8 bases fitting TRBD1. The CDR3 spans 15 residues. Germline lookup yields CDR1 SGDLS and CDR2 YYNGEE. V shed 1 base, J shed 4 bases, and the junction held 5 bases outside the gene matches. The CDR3 nucleotides read TGTGCCAGCAGCGTATTGGGACAGGCGGCAGATACGCAGTATTTT. Protein: CASSVLGQAADTQYF.

The rearrangement links TRBV18 to TRBJ1-4; D remains ambiguous. CDR1 and CDR2 from the germline V gene are KGHSH and LQKENI. This CDR3 is built from 12 residues. With 3 bases removed from V and 8 bases from J, the gap between germline ends came to 7 bases. CDR3 in DNA: TGTGCCAGCTCACCCCTAAACGAAAAACTGTTTTTT. Translation: CASSPLNEKLFF.

The V and J genes are TRBV25-1 and TRBJ2-1, with a possible D match to TRBD2 (6 bases). The germline V gene has CDR1 MGHDK and CDR2 SYGVNS. The CDR3 is made up of 15 amino acids. V shed 1 base and J shed 8 bases, with 15 bases lying between them. The CDR3 loop is CASSESGGVNHEQFF. CDR3 DNA: TGTGCCAGCAGTGAATCCGGGGGTGTAAATCATGAGCAGTTCTTC.

V gene TRBV7-3 combines with J gene TRBJ2-1, with D perhaps matching TRBD1 (7 bases). Germline-derived CDR1 and CDR2 are SGHTA and FQGTGA. This CDR3 has 13 residues. V was clipped by 5 bases and J by 6 bases, with 11 bases between them. The CDR3 coding sequence is TGTGCCAGCAGCCGACAGGGAGGCAATGAGCAGTTCTTC. The encoded protein is CASSRQGGNEQFF.

This clone was picked up a small number of times. The chain joins TRBV29-1 to TRBJ1-3; D is unclear. CDR1 is SQVTM and CDR2 is ANQGSEA in the germline V gene. The length of the CDR3 is 13 residues. The V gene lost 2 bases and the J gene lost 2 bases, with 7 bases spanning the gap. The CDR3 DNA sequence: TGCAGCGTTGAAATAGGCGCTGGAAACACCATATATTTT. It is translated as CSVEIGAGNTIYF.

CDR3 nucleotide sequence: TGCGCCAGCAGCTTGGGAGCCCCTGGGGCCAACGTCCTGACTTTC. It yields the protein CASSLGAPGANVLTF. The gene calls are TRBV5-1 and TRBJ2-6; no reliable D call. Germline loops: CDR1 SGHRS, CDR2 YFSETQ. CDR3 size: 15 residues. Trimming cost V 0 bases and J 2 bases, with 6 bases left between them.

This clone was counted only a few times. The CDR3 sequence: CSVEREQGWEQYF. In nucleotides, the CDR3 is TGCAGCGTTGAACGCGAACAGGGCTGGGAGCAGTACTTC. The chain combines TRBV29-1 with TRBJ2-7, with D perhaps matching TRBD1 (6 bases). The CDR3 runs 13 residues. CDR1 is SQVTM and CDR2 is ANQGSEA in the germline V gene. Between the trimmed V and J ends, which lost 2 bases and 7 bases, there was a span of 15 bases.

The CDR3 loop is CATSRGPEETQYF. Written as DNA, the CDR3 is TGTGCCACCAGCAGAGGACCGGAAGAGACCCAGTACTTC. This chain joins TRBV15 and TRBJ2-5; the D is unclear. CDR1 LNHNV and CDR2 YYDKDF come from the germline V gene (reference sequence). Trimming cost V 1 base and J 3 bases, with 6 bases left between them. The CDR3 consists of 13 residues.

This clone was observed a handful of times. The V gene is TRBV5-1, the J gene TRBJ2-1; no reliable D call. Trimming left V 0 bases short and J 6 bases short, with 4 bases between. Germline V CDR1 and CDR2: SGHRS, YFSETQ. This CDR3 has 12 amino acids. Here the CDR3 DNA reads TGCGCCAGCAGCTTGGGGGTCAATGAGCAGTTCTTC. Translating gives CASSLGVNEQFF.

This clone turned up a few times. V usage is TRBV18 and J usage is TRBJ2-7, with TRBD2 matching 9 bases. The CDR3 is 15 residues long. Per germline, CDR1 KGHSH and CDR2 LQKENI. V shed 6 bases, J shed 3 bases, and the junction held 9 bases outside the gene matches. The CDR3 is CASSLGLAPNYEQYF. CDR3 DNA: TGTGCCAGCTCGCTGGGACTAGCCCCAAACTACGAGCAGTACTTC.

This clone was counted between two and nine times. Within the sample, other DNA sequences also encode this same CDR3. V and J are TRBV29-1 and TRBJ2-7; 7 nucleotides match TRBD1. CDR1 is SQVTM and CDR2 is ANQGSEA in the germline V gene. The V and J ends lost 2 bases and 0 bases, in that order; junction bases with no gene match: 4. This CDR3 spans 14 amino acids. The CDR3 region has the DNA TGCAGCGTTGAATCAAGACAGGGCTCCTACGAGCAGTACTTC. It specifies CSVESRQGSYEQYF.

This clone turned up a few times. This rearrangement joins TRBV9 to TRBJ2-1; TRBD2 matches at 14 bases. J gave up 7 bases and V 4 bases, and 7 bases lay outside the gene matches. The CDR3 consists of 16 residues. Germline values: CDR1 SGDLS, CDR2 YYNGEE. The CDR3 here is CASSPTSGRALNEQFF. CDR3 bases: TGTGCCAGCAGCCCGACTAGCGGGAGGGCCCTGAATGAGCAGTTCTTC.

A few counts support this clone. This chain connects TRBV5-1 to TRBJ2-1, with D tentatively TRBD1 (6 bases). Germline lookup yields CDR1 SGHRS and CDR2 YFSETQ. The CDR3 is made up of 17 amino acids. Trimming shortened V by 3 bases and J by 0 bases, and 16 bases separated the two germline ends. CDR3 in DNA: TGCGCCAGCAGCTCAACTCGGACAGAGGTCTCCTACAATGAGCAGTTCTTC. The encoded protein is CASSSTRTEVSYNEQFF.

This clone was found a few times. The junction departs from the called germline gene at one end, perhaps through a read error. The rearrangement joins TRBV5-1 to TRBJ1-1; D is undetermined. The CDR3 extends over 14 amino acids. Germline V gives CDR1 SGHRS, CDR2 YFSETQ. The CDR3 protein is CASRRGEGREDPNF. Written as DNA, the CDR3 is TGCGCCAGCCGGAGAGGAGAAGGGAGAGAAGACCCAAACTTT.

The chain joins TRBV7-9 to TRBJ2-5; 9 bases match TRBD1. The CDR3 is made up of 14 amino acids. V lost 5 bases, J lost 6 bases, and 7 bases stayed unmatched. From germline, CDR1 is SEHNR and CDR2 FQNEAQ (reference sequence). CDR3 residues: CASSLRDRAQTQYF. Written as DNA, the CDR3 is TGTGCCAGCAGCCTCCGGGACAGGGCACAGACCCAGTACTTC. Full variable domain (rest looked up from reference TRBV7-9 and TRBJ2-5): DTGVSQNPRHKITKRGQNVTFRCDPISEHNRLYWYRQTLGQGPEFLTYFQNEAQLEKSRLLSDRFSAERPKGSFSTLEIQRTEQGDSAMYLCASSLRDRAQTQYFGPGTRLLVL.

This clone was detected only a few times. This chain joins TRBV15 and TRBJ2-3; tentative D call: TRBD1 (6 bases). V lost 2 bases to trimming and J lost 8 bases, with 17 bases between them. The CDR3 totals 15 residues. Germline CDR1 reads LNHNV; CDR2 reads YYDKDF (reference sequence). This CDR3 reads CATSRQSGAGATQYF. In DNA, the CDR3 is TGTGCCACCAGCAGACAATCAGGGGCAGGGGCTACGCAGTATTTT.

This chain joins TRBV5-1 and TRBJ2-3; TRBD1 matches 7 bases. V was pared by 4 bases and J by 4 bases, with 6 bases of the junction left unmatched. Germline CDR1 reads SGHRS; CDR2 reads YFSETQ. This CDR3 has 14 residues. The CDR3 protein is CASSLGQAPDTQYF. The CDR3 DNA is TGCGCCAGCAGCCTAGGACAGGCCCCAGATACGCAGTATTTT.

The chain couples TRBV29-1 to TRBJ1-1; tentative D call: TRBD1 (5 bases). V lost 1 base and J 6 bases, leaving 12 bases between the germline ends. Germline V CDR1 and CDR2: SQVTM, ANQGSEA. The CDR3 runs 13 residues. CDR3: CSVEALGESEAFF. The CDR3 DNA follows: TGCAGCGTTGAAGCCCTGGGGGAGTCTGAAGCTTTCTTT.

This clone came up a few times. The chain couples TRBV4-3 to TRBJ2-7, with 7 bases identical to TRBD2. Germline trimming cut 0 bases from V and 0 bases from J; bases unmatched to any gene: 11. CDR1 is LGHNA, CDR2 YSLEER, per germline. CDR3 length: 18 amino acids. This CDR3 reads CASSQEAMRGSSSYEQYF. In DNA, the CDR3 is TGCGCCAGCAGCCAAGAAGCCATGCGCGGGAGTAGCTCCTACGAGCAGTACTTC.

The V gene is TRBV4-1, the J gene TRBJ2-3, with D perhaps assigned TRBD1 or TRBD2 (5 bases each). V dropped 1 base and J dropped 2 bases, with 10 bases sitting between them. Germline loops: CDR1 MGHRA, CDR2 YSYEKL. The CDR3 sequence is 15 residues long. The CDR3 nucleotides are TGCGCCAGCAGCCAAGTGGGGACCACCACAGATACGCAGTATTTT. This gives the protein CASSQVGTTTDTQYF.

The chain links TRBV4-2 to TRBJ2-1; TRBD2 matches 11 bases. V lost 0 bases and J lost 2; bases outside the gene matches: 0. The CDR3 runs to 16 residues. From germline, CDR1 is LGHNA and CDR2 YNFKEQ. DNA of the CDR3: TGTGCCAGCAGCCAAGAACTAGCGGGAGCCTACAATGAGCAGTTCTTC. Residues: CASSQELAGAYNEQFF.